Below, one TCR beta chain is given with its context. Its antigen is currently unknown. Libraries were prepared by immunoSEQ multiplex PCR; TCRdb keeps only in-frame clonotypes and omits some of them. The table includes around 150,000 clones, about 93% detected once. CDR1 is SGHTA and CDR2 is FQGNSA in the germline V gene. The CDR3 extends over 15 amino acids. Trimming took off 4 bases at V and 7 bases at J, with 16 bases between the two ends. The data were obtained in a study of T cell responses to AZD1222 COVID-19 vaccine. Overall study findings and caveats: Baseline seropositivity characterized only 5 or 6 AZD1222 recipients. Reportedly, close to half of spike-specific TCRs are directed against unmutated variant regions.

The genes are TRBV7-2 and TRBJ1-4; D gene ambiguous. This material consisted of peripheral blood, taken on day 0 of AZD1222 vaccination. The clonotype was recovered from an adult in good health. As DNA, the CDR3 is TGTGCCAGCAGCTGGAGACTCGCAAGTGGTGAAAAACTGTTTTTT. It specifies CASSWRLASGEKLFF.